The entry below describes one T cell receptor (beta chain). These data belong to a study of CD8 T cells in Susac syndrome. cDNA came from around 0.5 to 1 ug RNA primed by random hexamers. A single record per CDR3 protein comes from TCRdb applying MiXCR to the immunoSEQ multiplex PCR reads. Of 95,000 to 150,000 distinct CDR3 sequences in the sample, 90% to 95% were seen once. Relapsing-remitting disease, either stable or active, was present in the multiple sclerosis controls, who were treatment-naive patients. It was negative isolation that provided the CD8+ and CD4+ T cells, whereas TEMRA cells were enriched by FACS. Germline CDR1 MNHNY, CDR2 SVGAGI (reference sequence). V dropped 8 bases and J dropped 4; count of bases not matched to a gene: 10. The CDR3 totals 15 residues.

The sequencing sample was made of CD8+ T cells from PBMCs. The sequence came from a human donor with multiple sclerosis. The chain is built from TRBV6-6 and TRBJ2-3; 9 bases are a match to TRBD2. CDR3 region: CASCAGGGWADTQYF. The CDR3 DNA sequence: TGTGCCAGCTGCGCGGGGGGGGGCTGGGCAGATACGCAGTATTTT.